This T cell receptor (beta chain) stems from a study of blood T cell repertoires in COVID-19. The wider study: Acute and convalescent COVID-19 specimens originated in the United States, Italy and Spain. From T cells, B-cell-depleted T cells, or PBMCs came the material, which was cDNA or gDNA.

The authors' processing: Reference gene primer amplification gave nucleated cell count estimates. Profiling relied on immunoSEQ multiplex PCR, and the TCRdb table lists in-frame clones only, not all of them. V and J calls and clone size come straight from that table; D and trimming were deduced from the DNA. This table holds 250,000 to 300,000 clones, 80% to 90% found once. The sample consisted of peripheral blood. The TCR sequence derives from a woman in her sixties or seventies with acute or convalescent COVID-19.

This CDR3 reads CASSEQGVDYTF. The CDR3 DNA sequence: TGTGCCAGCAGTGAGCAGGGGGTGGACTACACCTTC. This chain uses TRBV2 with TRBJ1-2; 7 bases align to TRBD1. V shed 3 bases and J 10 bases; nucleotides not matched to a gene: 5. The germline CDR1 and CDR2 sequences are SNHLY and FYNNEI. The CDR3 contains 12 residues.